The clone carrying this T cell receptor (beta chain) was picked up a small number of times. The sample is drawn from a study of T cells in Graves' hyperthyroidism and ophthalmopathy. The germline CDR1 and CDR2 sequences are SGHDN and FVKESK. V shed 3 bases and J shed 3 bases, with 12 bases lying between them. The CDR3 is 15 amino acids. The source material, RNA transcripts, was used to amplify TCR beta CDR3 regions. The HTBI set primed first-round TCR CDR3 RT-PCR. TCRdb ran MiXCR on the multiplex PCR reads and lists one entry per CDR3 protein. The repertoire holds around 350,000 distinct CDR3 sequences, with 15% to 19% as singletons.

This clonotype was sampled from a woman younger than 30 with Graves' hyperthyroidism that later progressed to Graves' ophthalmopathy. What was sequenced was blood. The chain is built from TRBV14 and TRBJ2-1, with D unresolved. The DNA for the CDR3 is TGTGCCAGCAGCCATTTCCAAGTACGCTACAATGAGCAGTTCTTC. It yields the protein CASSHFQVRYNEQFF.